One T cell receptor (beta chain) is described in this entry. Which antigen it targets is not known. No quality values exist for individual bases; no much larger clone is one base distant. V gives up 0 bases and J gives up 3 bases, and the segment between their germline ends measures 9 bases. The CDR3 contains 15 residues, cysteine and phenylalanine counted. The sequence is cut down to CDR3 DNA, 45 bases in frame from base 1. The germline V gene (reference sequence) provides CDR1 LNHNV and CDR2 YYDKDF. The immunoSEQ Assay was the method used to sequence TCRbeta CDR3 regions. After extraction, genomic DNA underwent amplification by bias-controlled multiplex PCR, followed by high-throughput sequencing. In the original analysis: To quantify the absolute abundance of every unique TCRbeta CDR3 region, sequences were collapsed and filtered. T cell fraction was estimated by normalizing TCRbeta template counts to usable DNA, with usable DNA measured through amplification of reference genes found in all nucleated cells. Repertoire TCRs were annotated as SARS-CoV-2-specific by exact matching of V gene, CDR3 amino acid sequence and J gene to a known reactive TCR set. The reference SARS-CoV-2 TCR set was derived from MIRA and filtered for enrichment in COVID-19-positive ImmuneCODE repertoires, a step that removed public or cross-reactive TCRs. Using the MIRA antigens, annotated TCRs were further analysed by specific ORF or by position within an ORF. Breadth was defined as the number of annotated unique rearrangements divided by the total number of unique productive rearrangements, and depth was defined as the summed frequency of the annotated unique rearrangements. Group comparisons of TCR breadth used two-sided Wilcoxon rank-sum tests. TCRdb took this table from immuneACCESS and kept in-frame rearrangements with V and J called. Such tables lack part of the clones; where checked against another copy, unresolved V genes explain under half of the gap, and the rest is unexplained. For V, J and clone size, that table is used; D and trimming come from the DNA. Recorded for this sample are hundreds of thousands of clones; 75% to 90% of them occurred a single time. Over 8.5% of the sample comes from the top ten.

The sample's treatment or condition label, decoded: roughly 20 received Ad26.COV2.S at low or high dose, single or two shots; several received placebo; per-sample allocation not given. For vaccine and placebo recipients, the sequenced repertoires came from samples collected on day 63 after the first injection. Between 29 July and 7 August 2020, Cohort 1b enrolled 25 adults aged 18-55 years at one site in Boston, USA. Ad26.COV2.S consisted of a replication-incompetent adenovirus type 26 vector by which a prefusion-stabilized SARS-CoV-2 spike protein from the original Wuhan strain was expressed. The data derive from a study of Ad26.COV2.S vaccination and SARS-CoV-2 variants (dated by TCRdb to the early 2020s). Concerning the study at large: Vaccine-arm donors were drawn from COV1001, a multicentre, randomized, double-blind, placebo-controlled phase I-IIa trial of Ad26.COV2.S in healthy adults. Trial participants were randomized into five groups of five, in which low-dose or high-dose Ad26.COV2.S was given once or twice, or placebo was given on both occasions. The TCR-sequenced set comprised approximately 32 samples: about 19 Ad26.COV2.S vaccine recipients, 5 placebo recipients and 8 SARS-CoV-2 convalescent individuals. Investigators remained blinded to trial group allocation during experiments and outcome assessment. Sequencing of the TCRbeta repertoire served to evaluate the specificity and breadth of SARS-CoV-2-reactive T cell receptors following Ad26.COV2.S vaccination. Ad26.COV2.S was given intramuscularly at 5x10^10 or 1x10^11 viral particles, as a single shot or as two shots 56 days apart.

Summary of the overall study and its limitations: After vaccination, substantial breadth of spike-specific CD8+ and CD4+ T cell responses was reported. It was noted by the authors that total T cell responses may have been underestimated by the TCR breadth and depth analyses. Compared with placebo recipients, Ad26.COV2.S recipients showed higher spike-specific TCR breadth (P = 0.0014). The study was not powered to compare responses between vaccine doses or regimens. Comparable non-spike TCR breadth was observed between vaccine and placebo recipients, consistent with only spike being contained in the vaccine.

Sequencing used peripheral blood, obtained in a trial of Ad26.COV2.S vaccine versus placebo. This chain is built from TRBV15 and TRBJ1-3, with no reliable assignment of the D segment. The clonotype originates from a person aged 18-65 years who received the Ad26.COV2.S COVID-19 vaccine or a placebo. Read as DNA, the sequence is TGTGCCACCAGCAGAGAACCATTCGGTGGAAACACCATATATTTT. Translated, it reads CATSREPFGGNTIYF.